This T cell receptor (beta chain) was sequenced in a study of spatial heterogeneity in lung cancer. Study at large: Consistently, beta-chain sequences turned up in larger numbers than alpha-chain sequences did. Within raw reads, each unique TCR and UMI combination appeared on average more than ten times.

Trimming took 3 bases from V and 0 from J; bases not matched to a gene: 5. There are 16 residues in the CDR3. CDR1 is MGHRA, CDR2 YSYEKL, per germline. This clonotype was recorded a few times. Indicated time point: sample taken at primary tumor resection. Whole RNA was taken from tumor, nontumor lung or frozen PBMC; it was then sequenced unsorted. A total of some 70 untreated early-stage non-small cell lung cancer patients served as donors. Individually, TCR cDNA molecules were each labelled with a unique molecular identifier. TCRdb analysed the 5' RACE reads with MiXCR anew, one entry per CDR3 protein. The profile shows roughly 9,800 distinct CDR3 sequences, roughly 5.5% of them singletons.

The material sequenced was PBMCs, taken at surgery. This receptor was identified in a male donor with early-stage non-small cell lung cancer. The rearrangement links TRBV4-1 to TRBJ2-1; 7 bases match TRBD2. CDR3 nucleotides: TGCGCCAGCAGCCAGGAAACTAGCGTCTCCTACAATGAGCAGTTCTTC. Translating gives CASSQETSVSYNEQFF.